What follows is one T cell receptor beta chain and its context. Its specific antigen is unknown. Base qualities are not provided; no much larger clone lies one nucleotide away. According to the study, the label for this sample's treatment or condition signals: allogeneic hematopoietic cell transplantation with graft depleted of TCRalphabeta T cells and CD19 B cells. The transplant recipients were children given TCRalphabeta/CD19-depleted allogeneic hematopoietic cell grafts. The library was obtained by PCR. The run used an Illumina HiSeq 2500. TCR library preparation used molecular barcoding, with unique molecular identifiers applied to normalize quantification of the TCRbeta repertoire. TCRdb itself trimmed the public reads at Q25 with fastp, ran MiXCR and retained productive beta chains. Rows with one shared CDR3 protein collapse into an entry with the most common genes and DNA. This sample lists about 540,000 distinct CDR3 sequences; roughly 27% were detected once. The biggest ten clones account for just over 35% of the sample.

These data come from a study of T-cell reconstitution after alpha-beta-depleted transplantation in children (dated by TCRdb to 2016 to 2018). About the full investigation: The study quantitatively tracked T-cell immune reconstitution after TCRalphabeta/CD19-depleted allogeneic hematopoietic cell transplantation in children using TCR repertoire profiling.

V gives up 4 bases and J gives up 6 bases, and the segment between their germline ends measures 16 bases. From cysteine to phenylalanine, the CDR3 is 14 amino acids long. Here the CDR3 DNA is all that survives: 42 bases in frame from base 1. The germline V gene sets CDR1 to LGHNA and CDR2 to YNFKEQ. The paper as a whole reports these results and caveats: In some patients, high TCRbeta diversity at day 60 was attributed to recipient T cells and intrathymic progenitors that had survived conditioning. About two months after transplant, the apparently early recovery of alphabetaT-cell counts reportedly depended on just several hundred clones that had expanded rapidly and came from non-depleted graft cells. The frequencies of hyperexpanded clones fell over the following months, and after one year, T-cell counts and TCRbeta diversity were mostly attributed to newly produced T cells.

The rearranged chain carries TRBV4-2 and TRBJ2-7, and TRBD2 may be the D gene, going by 6 matching bases. The sequence came from a boy in the first two years of life with Wiskott-Aldrich syndrome, due to receive a stem cell transplant. The material sequenced was PBMCs, taken before TCRalphabeta/CD19-depleted stem cell transplant. The DNA reads TGTGCCAGCAGCCCGTGGGCGGGGCTCGGCGAGCAGTACTTC. This encodes CASSPWAGLGEQYF.